These 14 T cell receptor beta chains were sequenced from one sample in a study of identical twins (dated by TCRdb to the mid-2010s). The receptor library was made with 5' RACE. Data came from an Illumina HiSeq 2000. Clones were called with MiXCR by TCRdb after fastp trimmed the public reads at Q25, and only in-frame beta chains were retained. When rows share a CDR3 protein, they turn into one entry using the most common DNA and genes. This sample holds around 490,000 distinct CDR3 sequences; over 12% were observed only once. The top ten hold less than 0.5% of the sample. The same data also went into a second study, on yellow fever vaccine responses in identical twins.

Sequencing was done on a sample of CD4+ T cells sorted from blood. These TCRs come from a young woman in good health.

A few counts support this clonotype. The chain couples TRBV12-3 or TRBV12-4 to TRBJ2-2; possibly TRBD2 for D (5 bases). The CDR3 contains 12 residues. V lost 5 bases, J lost 7 bases, and 8 bases lay in between. The chain's CDR3 is CASSAEGGELFF. CDR3 nucleotide sequence: TGTGCCAGCAGTGCTGAGGGCGGGGAGCTGTTTTTT.

The chain has TRBV5-4 and TRBJ2-5; no reliable D call. V shed 1 base and J shed 5 bases, with 6 bases lying between them. Germline V gene data show CDR1 as SGHNT and CDR2 as YYREEE (reference sequence). There are 12 residues in the CDR3. CDR3 in DNA: TGTGCCAGCAGCTTGTATGAGGAGACCCAGTACTTC. Amino acid sequence: CASSLYEETQYF.

This clonotype has only a few counts. This chain uses TRBV10-3 with TRBJ2-7; TRBD1 agrees at 10 bases. This CDR3 comprises 13 residues. CDR1 ENHRY and CDR2 SYGVKD come from the germline V gene. The V and J ends lost 7 bases and 4 bases, in that order; junction bases with no gene match: 4. CDR3 nucleotides: TGTGCCATCACCAGGGACAGGGGTTACGAGCAGTACTTC. Encoded protein: CAITRDRGYEQYF.

The chain uses TRBV4-1 and TRBJ2-1, with TRBD2 matching over 10 bases. The germline gives CDR1 MGHRA, CDR2 YSYEKL. The CDR3 extends over 16 amino acids. J lost 4 bases, V lost 5 bases, and 8 bases had no gene match. The CDR3 DNA sequence: TGCGCCAGCAGCACCCTTTCTAGCGGGAGTTACAATGAGCAGTTCTTC. It translates to CASSTLSSGSYNEQFF.

This clonotype was observed a few times. The CDR3 reads CASSLPGLEKETQYF. The DNA for the CDR3 is TGTGCCAGCAGCTTACCTGGACTAGAAAAAGAGACCCAGTACTTC. This chain uses TRBV11-1 with TRBJ2-5; 7 positions match TRBD2. The V gene end was trimmed by 2 bases and the J gene end by 3 bases; junction bases not matched to a gene: 6. The CDR3 is made up of 15 amino acids. The germline V gene encodes CDR1 SGHAT and CDR2 FQDESV (reference sequence).

This clonotype was counted many times. The V gene is TRBV6-1, the J gene TRBJ2-4, with no clear D. CDR1 and CDR2 from the germline V gene are MNHNS and SASEGT. The V end lost 1 base, the J end lost 2 bases, and 12 bases lay between the germline ends. The CDR3 runs 16 residues. In DNA, the CDR3 is TGTGCCAGCAGTGAAGATCTTGTTGGGTCCAAAAACATTCAGTACTTC. As protein: CASSEDLVGSKNIQYF.

The V and J genes are TRBV3-1 and TRBJ2-5; unclear D gene. With 0 bases removed from V and 1 base from J, the gap between germline ends came to 18 bases. The CDR3 has 18 amino acids. In germline, CDR1 is LGHDT, CDR2 YNNKEL (reference sequence). Here the CDR3 reads CASSQDAVGQELQETQYF. CDR3 DNA sequence: TGTGCCAGCAGCCAAGATGCCGTCGGGCAGGAGCTCCAAGAGACCCAGTACTTC.

The table lists this clonotype with a few counts. The chain links TRBV5-1 to TRBJ2-3, with D possibly TRBD2 on 6 matching bases. Germline CDR1 and CDR2: SGHRS and YFSETQ. The length of the CDR3 is 16 residues. With 0 bases removed from V and 1 base from J, the gap between germline ends came to 12 bases. The CDR3 spells CASSLVVPGGTDTQYF. The CDR3 DNA is TGCGCCAGCAGCTTGGTGGTCCCGGGGGGCACAGATACGCAGTATTTT.

The chain carries TRBV4-2 and TRBJ2-7; D unclear. The CDR3 consists of 15 residues. V was cut by 3 bases and J by 4 bases, with 16 bases left in between. Germline assignment: CDR1 LGHNA and CDR2 YNFKEQ. CDR3 sequence (DNA): TGTGCCAGCAGCCATCGCCGGGCCCTACCTTACGAGCAGTACTTC. Encoded protein: CASSHRRALPYEQYF.

The chain uses TRBV29-1 and TRBJ1-1; no definite D call. Per germline, CDR1 SQVTM and CDR2 ANQGSEA. This CDR3 is 13 amino acids long. The V gene lost 4 bases and the J gene lost 1 base, with 10 bases spanning the gap. The CDR3 spells CSVGYLTNTEAFF. CDR3 DNA sequence: TGCAGCGTTGGCTATCTAACGAACACTGAAGCTTTCTTT.

The chain couples TRBV11-2 to TRBJ2-3; D remains ambiguous. The CDR3 sequence is 15 residues long. From germline, CDR1 is SGHAT and CDR2 FQNNGV. V was cut by 3 bases and J by 4 bases, with 14 bases left in between. DNA of the CDR3: TGTGCCAGCAGCTTTTACCCGGCCCCCCCAGATACGCAGTATTTT. Residues: CASSFYPAPPDTQYF.

This clonotype was detected ten times or more. This chain uses TRBV3-1 with TRBJ1-6; D uncertain. Germline V lookup: CDR1 LGHDT, CDR2 YNNKEL (reference sequence). Trimming removed 1 base from V and 7 bases from J, with 5 bases in between. The CDR3 runs to 13 residues. The CDR3 DNA sequence: TGTGCCAGCAGCCAAGGTCCGAATTCACCCCTCCACTTT. Translating gives CASSQGPNSPLHF.

This chain links TRBV4-2 with TRBJ1-3; D might be TRBD1 (6 bases). CDR1 and CDR2 (germline): LGHNA, YNFKEQ. The CDR3 has 16 amino acids. Trimming stripped 2 bases from V and 0 bases from J, with 11 bases between. In nucleotides, the CDR3 is TGTGCCAGCAGCCAACCACAGGGAGCCTCTGGAAACACCATATATTTT. This gives the protein CASSQPQGASGNTIYF.

This chain links TRBV20-1 with TRBJ2-1; 8 nucleotides match TRBD1. From germline, CDR1 is DFQATT and CDR2 SNEGSKA (reference sequence). The CDR3 length is 13 residues. The CDR3: CSAGQGWYNEQFF. DNA of the CDR3: TGCAGCGCCGGACAGGGATGGTACAATGAGCAGTTCTTC.